The 21 T cell receptor beta chains below were found in one sample sequenced in a study of T cell changes during pregnancy in multiple sclerosis. Some clones are missing from TCRdb's copy, which holds only in-frame ones; the method was immunoSEQ multiplex PCR. This sample has tens of thousands of clones; roughly 92% occur once, and the top ten carry 2.5% to 3%. The specimen comprised peripheral blood, sampled in the third trimester of pregnancy. All receptors come from a female donor in good health, enrolled as a control in a pregnancy study.

The chain is built from TRBV29-1 and TRBJ2-5, with 7 nucleotides matching TRBD1. With V trimmed by 7 bases and J by 2 bases, 10 bases remained unmatched. The CDR3 loop spans 14 amino acids. Germline CDR1 reads SQVTM; CDR2 reads ANQGSEA. The CDR3 is CSGKGTALQETQYF. The DNA for the CDR3 is TGCAGCGGGAAAGGGACAGCCCTACAAGAGACCCAGTACTTC.

The rearrangement uses TRBV5-1 and TRBJ2-1; possibly TRBD2 for D (5 bases). From germline, CDR1 is SGHRS and CDR2 YFSETQ. Trimming cost V 2 bases and J 4 bases, with 13 bases left between them. This CDR3 comprises 15 residues. The CDR3, as DNA: TGCGCCAGCAGCTTAGAGGGCGGTTGGTACAATGAGCAGTTCTTC. Translated: CASSLEGGWYNEQFF.

The chain has TRBV27 and TRBJ1-5, with TRBD1 identical over 7 bases. After removal of 0 bases from V and 6 bases from J, the junction contained 5 bases not matched to a gene. Germline-derived CDR1 and CDR2 are MNHEY and SMNVEV (reference sequence). CDR3 length equals 15 residues. CDR3 nucleotides: TGTGCCAGCAGTTTATCGCAGGGGGGAGTTCAGCCCCAGCATTTT. Protein: CASSLSQGGVQPQHF.

The chain uses TRBV5-1 and TRBJ2-3; TRBD2 matches at 9 bases. CDR3 length: 15 residues. V was clipped by 5 bases and J by 2 bases; unmatched bases: 6. In germline, CDR1 is SGHRS, CDR2 YFSETQ. The CDR3 DNA reads as TGCGCCAGCAGTTTAGCGGGAGATCTCACAGATACGCAGTATTTT. This translates into CASSLAGDLTDTQYF.

V and J are TRBV27 and TRBJ1-6; TRBD1 aligns across 9 bases. The CDR3 consists of 18 residues. Germline V gene lookup returns CDR1 MNHEY and CDR2 SMNVEV (reference sequence). V was pared by 6 bases and J by 1 base, with 10 bases of the junction left unmatched. CDR3: CASSNYGTGLSYNSPLHF. CDR3 DNA: TGTGCCAGCAGCAACTACGGGACAGGGCTTTCCTATAATTCACCCCTCCACTTT.

The rearrangement uses TRBV7-9 and TRBJ2-7; a weak D match, TRBD2 (5 bases). Trimming took off 5 bases at V and 3 bases at J, with 8 bases between the two ends. CDR3 length: 12 residues. CDR1 is SEHNR, CDR2 FQNEAQ, per germline (reference sequence). CDR3 DNA: TGTGCCAGCAGCCGCACTAGCTACGAGCAGTACTTC. Translation: CASSRTSYEQYF.

The chain uses TRBV28 and TRBJ1-1, with D possibly TRBD1 on 6 matching bases. Trimming shortened V by 10 bases and J by 3 bases, and 15 bases separated the two germline ends. The length of the CDR3 is 13 residues. Germline V gives CDR1 MDHEN, CDR2 SYDVKM. The CDR3 spells CAINRVGDTEAFF. In DNA, the CDR3 is TGTGCCATCAACAGGGTTGGGGACACTGAAGCTTTCTTT.

V is TRBV5-6 and J is TRBJ2-7, with D possibly TRBD2 on 5 matching bases. Germline V gene data show CDR1 as SGHDT and CDR2 as YYEEEE. V lost 0 bases and J 5 bases, leaving 9 bases between the germline ends. The CDR3 totals 13 residues. The CDR3 region has the DNA TGTGCCAGCAGCTTGGGACCGAGGGACGAGCAGTACTTC. Protein product: CASSLGPRDEQYF.

The chain uses TRBV6-1 and TRBJ1-3; D may be TRBD1 (5 bases). Trimming pared 5 bases from V and 2 bases from J, leaving 7 bases between. Germline assignment: CDR1 MNHNS and CDR2 SASEGT. The CDR3 totals 13 residues. DNA for the CDR3: TGTGCCAGCAGTCGGGGGGCTGGAAACACCATATATTTT. This sequence encodes CASSRGAGNTIYF.

This clone was observed a single time. This rearrangement joins TRBV6-1 to TRBJ1-1; D remains ambiguous. The CDR3 length is 15 residues. Germline loops: CDR1 MNHNS, CDR2 SASEGT. V lost 0 bases to trimming and J lost 4 bases, with 12 bases between them. CDR3 DNA sequence: TGTGCCAGCAGTGAAGCCACAGTGGTAGGCACTGAAGCTTTCTTT. Amino acids: CASSEATVVGTEAFF.

The chain joins TRBV10-2 to TRBJ2-1; D might be TRBD1 (5 bases). The CDR3 spans 11 residues. The germline V gene encodes CDR1 WSHSY and CDR2 SAAADI. V dropped 4 bases and J dropped 15 bases, with 13 bases sitting between them. The CDR3 here is CASSVLAGLFF. The DNA of the CDR3 is TGCGCCAGCAGTGTTCTGGCAGGGCTGTTCTTC.

The chain is built from TRBV27 and TRBJ2-2, with 9 bases aligning to TRBD1. V lost 3 bases, J lost 6 bases, and 2 bases stayed unmatched. This CDR3 has 14 amino acids. Per germline, CDR1 MNHEY and CDR2 SMNVEV (reference sequence). The CDR3 loop reads CASSLWTGAGELFF. As DNA, the CDR3 is TGTGCCAGCAGTTTGTGGACAGGGGCCGGGGAGCTGTTTTTT.

This sequence joins TRBV28 and TRBJ1-2; maybe TRBD1 (5 bases). Looked up from germline, CDR1 is MDHEN and CDR2 is SYDVKM. CDR3 length: 17 amino acids. V was pared by 7 bases and J by 4 bases, with 25 bases between. The CDR3 loop reads CASTPRRGWDRSYGYTF. The CDR3 DNA follows: TGTGCCAGCACCCCCCGGAGGGGATGGGATCGTAGCTATGGCTACACCTTC.

The chain links TRBV29-1 to TRBJ1-4; 7 bases fit TRBD1. CDR1 is SQVTM, CDR2 ANQGSEA, per germline. V lost 7 bases and J lost 0; bases outside the gene matches: 5. The CDR3 sequence is 14 residues long. CDR3 in amino acids: CSALGTATNEKLFF. As DNA, the CDR3 is TGCAGCGCGTTGGGGACAGCAACTAATGAAAAACTGTTTTTT. Filled out from reference TRBV29-1 and TRBJ1-4, the complete variable domain reads SAVISQKPSRDICQRGTSLTIQCQVDSQVTMMFWYRQQPGQSLTLIATANQGSEATYESGFVIDKFPISRPNLTFSTLTVSNMSPEDSSIYLCSALGTATNEKLFFGSGTQLSVL.

The genes are TRBV18 and TRBJ1-5; 7 bases match TRBD1. V lost 5 bases to trimming and J lost 1 base; unmatched junction nucleotides: 8. Per the germline V gene, CDR1 is KGHSH and CDR2 is LQKENI. The CDR3 covers 16 residues. CDR3: CASSSLKQGSNQPQHF. In DNA, the CDR3 is TGTGCCAGCTCATCCCTAAAACAGGGGAGCAATCAGCCCCAGCATTTT.

The chain combines TRBV6-5 with TRBJ2-7, with 9 bases lining up with TRBD1. This CDR3 region has 14 residues. Germline lookup yields CDR1 MNHEY and CDR2 SVGAGI. J lost 2 bases, V lost 6 bases, and 5 bases had no gene match. CDR3 in DNA: TGTGCCAGCAGACCGACAGGGGGGACCTACGAGCAGTACTTC. Protein sequence: CASRPTGGTYEQYF.

This chain uses TRBV7-2 with TRBJ1-1; D is possibly TRBD1 (5 bases). The CDR3 sequence is 15 residues long. The germline gives CDR1 SGHTA, CDR2 FQGNSA. V was shortened by 4 bases and J by 4 bases, with 16 bases between the two germline ends. The CDR3, as DNA: TGTGCCAGCAGCTCAAGATTCAGGGCCGGCACTGAAGCTTTCTTT. It encodes CASSSRFRAGTEAFF.

This chain uses TRBV9 with TRBJ2-3; D not certain. V was pared by 1 base and J by 2 bases, with 5 bases between. The germline V gene encodes CDR1 SGDLS and CDR2 YYNGEE. The CDR3 runs to 13 residues. CDR3 DNA sequence: TGTGCCAGCAGCGTAACATTCACAGATACGCAGTATTTT. Protein product: CASSVTFTDTQYF.

V gene TRBV5-1 combines with J gene TRBJ1-2; tentative D call: TRBD1 (5 bases). Trimming stripped 6 bases from V and 8 bases from J, with 17 bases between. Germline V lookup: CDR1 SGHRS, CDR2 YFSETQ. This CDR3 region has 13 residues. DNA of the CDR3: TGCGCCAGCACTTCCGGGGGGAGCAAGGGCTACACCTTC. Protein: CASTSGGSKGYTF.

This sequence joins TRBV11-3 and TRBJ1-1; D ambiguous. Germline CDR1 reads SGHNT; CDR2 reads YENEEA. This CDR3 is 13 amino acids long. V was trimmed by 5 bases and J by 0 bases, leaving 7 bases between them. The CDR3, as DNA: TGTGCCAGCAGCGGGGAGATGAACACTGAAGCTTTCTTT. It specifies CASSGEMNTEAFF.

This chain links TRBV7-2 with TRBJ2-1, with D maybe TRBD2 (5 bases). CDR3 size: 15 residues. V lost 0 bases to trimming and J lost 0 bases, with 6 bases between them. Germline lookup yields CDR1 SGHTA and CDR2 FQGNSA. The CDR3 sequence: CASSLAGLSYNEQFF. DNA of the CDR3: TGTGCCAGCAGCTTAGCCGGACTCTCCTACAATGAGCAGTTCTTC. Full variable domain (remainder filled in from reference TRBV7-2 and TRBJ2-1): GAGVSQSPSNKVTEKGKDVELRCDPISGHTALYWYRQSLGQGLEFLIYFQGNSAPDKSGLPSDRFSAERTGGSVSTLTIQRTQQEDSAVYLCASSLAGLSYNEQFFGPGTRLTVL.